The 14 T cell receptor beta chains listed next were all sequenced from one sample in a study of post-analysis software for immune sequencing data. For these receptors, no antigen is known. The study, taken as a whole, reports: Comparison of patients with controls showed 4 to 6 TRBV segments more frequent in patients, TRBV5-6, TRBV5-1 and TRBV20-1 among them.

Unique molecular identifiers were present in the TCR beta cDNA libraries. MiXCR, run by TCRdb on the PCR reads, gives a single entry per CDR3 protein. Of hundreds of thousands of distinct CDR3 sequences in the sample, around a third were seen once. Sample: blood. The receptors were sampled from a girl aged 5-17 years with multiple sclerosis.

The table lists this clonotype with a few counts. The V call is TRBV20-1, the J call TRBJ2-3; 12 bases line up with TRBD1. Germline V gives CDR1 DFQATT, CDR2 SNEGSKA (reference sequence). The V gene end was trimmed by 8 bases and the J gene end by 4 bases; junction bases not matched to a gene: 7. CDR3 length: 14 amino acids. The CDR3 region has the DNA TGCAGTTTCCCGGGACAGGGGGCCTCAGATACGCAGTATTTT. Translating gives CSFPGQGASDTQYF.

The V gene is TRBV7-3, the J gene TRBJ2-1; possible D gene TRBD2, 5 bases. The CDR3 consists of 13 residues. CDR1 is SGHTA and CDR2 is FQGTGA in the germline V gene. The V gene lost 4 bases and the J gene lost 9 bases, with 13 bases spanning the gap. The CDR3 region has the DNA TGTGCCAGCAGCTCCACGAGGGTGGGTGAGCAGTTCTTC. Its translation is CASSSTRVGEQFF.

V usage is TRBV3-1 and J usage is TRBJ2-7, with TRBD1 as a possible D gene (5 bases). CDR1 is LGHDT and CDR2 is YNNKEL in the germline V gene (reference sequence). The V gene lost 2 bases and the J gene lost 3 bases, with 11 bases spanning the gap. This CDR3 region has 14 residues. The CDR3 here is CASSQIGHSYEQYF. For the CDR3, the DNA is TGTGCCAGCAGCCAAATAGGACACAGCTACGAGCAGTACTTC.

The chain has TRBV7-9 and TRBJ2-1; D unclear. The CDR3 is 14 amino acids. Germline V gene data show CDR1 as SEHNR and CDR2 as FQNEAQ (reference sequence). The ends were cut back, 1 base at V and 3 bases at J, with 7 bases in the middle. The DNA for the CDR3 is TGTGCCAGCAGCTTAGTGCAGAACTACAATGAGCAGTTCTTC. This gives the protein CASSLVQNYNEQFF.

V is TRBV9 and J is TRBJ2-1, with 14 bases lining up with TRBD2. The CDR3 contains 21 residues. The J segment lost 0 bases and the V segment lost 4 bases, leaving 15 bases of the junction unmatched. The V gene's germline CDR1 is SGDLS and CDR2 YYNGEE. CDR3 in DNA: TGTGCCAGCAGCCCCCACGGAGGGACTAGCGGGGGTACGAGCTCCTACAATGAGCAGTTCTTC. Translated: CASSPHGGTSGGTSSYNEQFF.

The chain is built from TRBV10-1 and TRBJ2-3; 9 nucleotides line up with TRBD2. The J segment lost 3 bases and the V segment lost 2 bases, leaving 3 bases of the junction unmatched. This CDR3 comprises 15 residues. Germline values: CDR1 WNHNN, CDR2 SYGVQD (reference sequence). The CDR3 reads CASSELAGTTDTQYF. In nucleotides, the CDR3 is TGCGCCAGCAGTGAGCTAGCGGGGACAACAGATACGCAGTATTTT.

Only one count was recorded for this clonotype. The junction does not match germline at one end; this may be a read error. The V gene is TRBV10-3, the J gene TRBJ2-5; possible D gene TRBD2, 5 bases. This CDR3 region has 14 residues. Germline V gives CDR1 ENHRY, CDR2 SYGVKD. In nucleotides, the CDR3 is TGTGCCGTCAGTACCACGGGATACCAAGAGACCCAGTACTTC. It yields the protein CAVSTTGYQETQYF.

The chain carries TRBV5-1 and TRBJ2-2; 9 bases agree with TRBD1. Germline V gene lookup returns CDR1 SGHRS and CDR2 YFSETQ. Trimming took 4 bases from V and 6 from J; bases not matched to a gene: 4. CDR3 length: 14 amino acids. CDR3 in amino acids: CASSRDRESGELFF. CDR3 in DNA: TGCGCCAGCAGCCGGGACAGGGAGTCCGGGGAGCTGTTTTTT.

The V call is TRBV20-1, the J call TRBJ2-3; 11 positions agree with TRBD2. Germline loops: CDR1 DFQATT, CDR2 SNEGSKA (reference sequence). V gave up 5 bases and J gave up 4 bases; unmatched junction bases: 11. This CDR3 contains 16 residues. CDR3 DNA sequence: TGCAGTGCTCCCCGGGCTAGCGGGGGGCGGGCAGATACGCAGTATTTT. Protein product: CSAPRASGGRADTQYF.

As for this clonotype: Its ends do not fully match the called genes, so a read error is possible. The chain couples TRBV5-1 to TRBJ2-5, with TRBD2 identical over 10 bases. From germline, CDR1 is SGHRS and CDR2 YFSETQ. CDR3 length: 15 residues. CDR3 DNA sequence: TGCGCCGGCAGCTTGAGCGGGGGGGCGGTGGAGACCCAGTACTTC. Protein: CAGSLSGGAVETQYF.

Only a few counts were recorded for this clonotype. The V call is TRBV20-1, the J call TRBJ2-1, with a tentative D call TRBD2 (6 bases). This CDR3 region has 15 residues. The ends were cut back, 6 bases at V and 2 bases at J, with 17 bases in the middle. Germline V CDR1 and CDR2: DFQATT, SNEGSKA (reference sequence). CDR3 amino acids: CSALGGPEPYNEQFF. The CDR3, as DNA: TGCAGTGCACTCGGGGGACCCGAACCCTACAATGAGCAGTTCTTC.

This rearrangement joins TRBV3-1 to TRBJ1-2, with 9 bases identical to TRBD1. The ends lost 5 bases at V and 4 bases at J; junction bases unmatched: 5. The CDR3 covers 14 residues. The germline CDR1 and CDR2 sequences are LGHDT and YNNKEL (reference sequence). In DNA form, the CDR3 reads TGTGCCAGCAGCTTCGGACAGGGGCTCTATGGCTACACCTTC. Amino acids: CASSFGQGLYGYTF. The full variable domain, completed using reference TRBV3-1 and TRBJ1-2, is DTAVSQTPKYLVTQMGNDKSIKCEQNLGHDTMYWYKQDSKKFLKIMFSYNNKELIINETVPNRFSPKSPDKAHLNLHINSLELGDSAVYFCASSFGQGLYGYTFGSGTRLTVV.

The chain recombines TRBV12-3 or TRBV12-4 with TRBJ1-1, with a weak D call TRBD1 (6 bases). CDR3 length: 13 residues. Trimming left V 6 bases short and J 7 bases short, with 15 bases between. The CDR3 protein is CASRGGGNIEAFF. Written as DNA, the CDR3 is TGTGCCAGCAGGGGAGGGGGGAATATTGAAGCTTTCTTT.

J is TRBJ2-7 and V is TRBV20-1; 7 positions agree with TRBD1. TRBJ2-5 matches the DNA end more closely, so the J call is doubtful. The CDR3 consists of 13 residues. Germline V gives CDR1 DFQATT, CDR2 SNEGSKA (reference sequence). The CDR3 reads CSANLGGAQTQYF. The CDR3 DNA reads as TGCAGTGCGAACCTAGGGGGCGCGCAGACCCAGTACTTC.